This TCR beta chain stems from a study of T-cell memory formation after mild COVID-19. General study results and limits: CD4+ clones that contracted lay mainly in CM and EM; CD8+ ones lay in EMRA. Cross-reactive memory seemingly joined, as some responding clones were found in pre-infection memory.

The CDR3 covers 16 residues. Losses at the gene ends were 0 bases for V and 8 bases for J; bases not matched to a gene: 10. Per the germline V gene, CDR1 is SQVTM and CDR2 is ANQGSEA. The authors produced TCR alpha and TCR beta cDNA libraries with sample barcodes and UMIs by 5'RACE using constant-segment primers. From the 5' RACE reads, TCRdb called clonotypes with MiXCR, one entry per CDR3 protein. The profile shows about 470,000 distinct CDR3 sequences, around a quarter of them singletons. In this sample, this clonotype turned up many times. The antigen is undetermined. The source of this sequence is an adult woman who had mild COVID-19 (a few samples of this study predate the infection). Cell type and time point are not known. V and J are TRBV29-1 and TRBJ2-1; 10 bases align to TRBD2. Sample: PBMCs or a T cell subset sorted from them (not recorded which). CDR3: CSVEDAKREGVYEQFF. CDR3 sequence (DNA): TGCAGCGTTGAAGATGCCAAGCGGGAGGGTGTGTATGAGCAGTTCTTC.